This T cell receptor (beta chain) comes out of a study of T-cell memory formation after mild COVID-19. Whole-study findings and limits: The appearance of some responding clones in pre-infection memory suggested that cross-reactive memory joined.

Note on this clonotype: Antigen unknown.

Per the germline V gene, CDR1 is MNHEY and CDR2 is SVGAGI. V shed 5 bases and J 2 bases; nucleotides not matched to a gene: 4. The CDR3 sequence is 14 residues long. In TCRdb, the 5' RACE reads were re-called with MiXCR into one record per CDR3 protein. This sample has approximately 150,000 distinct CDR3 sequences; roughly 15% occur once, and the top ten carry less than 15%. The receptor was isolated from an adult woman who had mild COVID-19 (a few samples of this study predate the infection). Cell type and time point are not known. The J gene is TRBJ2-7, the V gene TRBV6-5, with 9 bases that match TRBD1. Sequencing was done on a sample of PBMCs or a T cell subset sorted from them (not recorded which). The CDR3 DNA sequence: TGTGCCAGCAGTACCCGGGACAGGGCCTACGAGCAGTACTTC. Its translation is CASSTRDRAYEQYF.